This T cell receptor beta chain was identified in a study of PD-1 blockade in classical Hodgkin lymphoma. Study background: Nivolumab was administered to patients intravenously at 3 mg/kg every 2 weeks.

V dropped 2 bases and J dropped 1 base, with 9 bases sitting between them. From germline, CDR1 is SGHTA and CDR2 FQGTGA. The CDR3 spans 16 residues. Assay: immunoSEQ multiplex PCR; the TCRdb copy retains only in-frame clones and omits some. Among under 60,000 clones, 65% to 85% were seen once, and the ten largest hold more than 9.5%. As concerns this clone: Its antigen is unidentified.

No patient escaped relapse after autologous stem cell transplantation, and brentuximab vedotin exposure varied. Study-level results: The drivers behind the repertoire differences, possibly disease activity or prior therapy, remain undefined. Newly diagnosed and completely responding patients shared comparable baseline diversity.

The source material was peripheral blood mononuclear cells (PBMCs), sampled at baseline. The sequence derives from a human donor with classical Hodgkin lymphoma. The chain combines TRBV7-3 with TRBJ2-6; D may be TRBD1 (6 bases). CDR3 in amino acids: CASSLAGESGANVLTF. Here the CDR3 DNA reads TGTGCCAGCAGCTTAGCAGGGGAGTCTGGGGCCAACGTCCTGACTTTC.